Below, 29 T cell receptor beta chains from the same sample are listed, as sequenced in a study of radiotherapy plus CTLA-4 blockade in lung cancer (dated by TCRdb to the late 2010s). The library came from the immunoSEQ multiplex PCR assay. TCRdb stores this immuneACCESS table with in-frame sequences only. Part of the clones is absent; in the studies checked, under half of the shortfall reflects unresolved V genes, and no reason is known for the rest. Across this sample there are roughly 51,000 clones, with roughly 90% seen only once. The leading ten clones occupy about a sixth of the sample. The sample consisted of peripheral blood, taken from a patient treated with radiotherapy plus ipilimumab. The receptors shown here come from a human donor with non-small cell lung cancer that progressed on radiotherapy plus ipilimumab. Some clones in this sample may be carry-over from other donors' samples.

The CDR3 loop reads CASSYLAGDNEQFF. The DNA of the CDR3 is TGTGCCAGCAGTTACTTGGCGGGAGACAATGAGCAGTTCTTC. This chain uses TRBV6-5 with TRBJ2-1, with 7 bases matching TRBD2. With 1 base clipped from V and 5 bases from J, the junction kept 2 bases outside the gene matches. Germline CDR1 and CDR2: MNHEY and SVGAGI. The CDR3 spans 14 residues.

This clone has just one count. The CDR3 region is CASSGRRGGIYEQYF. In nucleotides, the CDR3 is TGCGCCAGCAGTGGTCGCCGGGGGGGGATCTACGAGCAGTACTTC. The V call is TRBV10-1, the J call TRBJ2-7; 8 nucleotides line up with TRBD2. This CDR3 is 15 amino acids long. The ends lost 4 bases at V and 3 bases at J; junction bases unmatched: 8. CDR1 WNHNN and CDR2 SYGVQD come from the germline V gene (reference sequence).

The V gene is TRBV11-3, the J gene TRBJ2-3; the D gene is possibly TRBD1 (5 bases). Germline-derived CDR1 and CDR2 are SGHNT and YENEEA. The CDR3 contains 13 residues. V lost 5 bases, J lost 4 bases, and 10 bases lay in between. This chain's CDR3 is CASSVQGADTQYF. For the CDR3, the DNA is TGTGCCAGCAGCGTCCAGGGTGCAGATACGCAGTATTTT.

This clone was detected a few times. The gene calls are TRBV11-3 and TRBJ2-2, with TRBD2 identical over 8 bases. The CDR3 length is 15 residues. V dropped 5 bases and J dropped 5; count of bases not matched to a gene: 7. CDR1 is SGHNT, CDR2 YENEEA, per germline. The CDR3 loop reads CASSPGGQLTGELFF. In DNA form, the CDR3 reads TGTGCCAGCAGCCCGGGAGGGCAGTTAACCGGGGAGCTGTTTTTT.

In DNA, the CDR3 is TGCGCCAGCAGCAACATGACAGGGACAGGAAACACCATATATTTT. Translation: CASSNMTGTGNTIYF. The chain combines TRBV5-1 with TRBJ1-3, with 7 bases fitting TRBD1. This CDR3 is built from 15 residues. J lost 4 bases, V lost 4 bases, and 8 bases had no gene match. Germline V gene lookup returns CDR1 SGHRS and CDR2 YFSETQ.

CDR3 sequence reads: CASSSTGKFHEQYF. The CDR3 DNA is TGTGCCAGCTCCTCAACAGGGAAATTCCACGAGCAGTACTTC. The V gene is TRBV18, the J gene TRBJ2-7, with D maybe TRBD1 (6 bases). Germline V gene sequence: CDR1 KGHSH, CDR2 LQKENI. V lost 6 bases to trimming and J lost 5 bases, with 17 bases between them. This CDR3 comprises 14 residues.

The chain joins TRBV10-1 to TRBJ1-1; maybe TRBD1 (5 bases). The CDR3 extends over 14 amino acids. Germline loops: CDR1 WNHNN, CDR2 SYGVQD (reference sequence). Trimming pared 6 bases from V and 3 bases from J, leaving 14 bases between. CDR3 loop: CASSGGLRDTEAFF. CDR3 nucleotides: TGCGCCAGCAGCGGGGGATTGAGGGACACTGAAGCTTTCTTT.

This clone appeared once. The V call is TRBV29-1, the J call TRBJ1-2; 12 bases are a match to TRBD1. J was trimmed by 7 bases and V by 0 bases; bases with no gene match: 15. The CDR3 consists of 18 residues. From germline, CDR1 is SQVTM and CDR2 ANQGSEA. The CDR3, as DNA: TGCAGCGTTGAAGAAACGATTTCCAGGGACAGGGGGCAAGTTGGCTACACCTTC. Translated, it gives CSVEETISRDRGQVGYTF.

This chain joins TRBV4-3 and TRBJ2-1, with 9 positions matching TRBD2. The CDR3 has 18 residues. Germline assignment: CDR1 LGHNA and CDR2 YSLEER. The junction had 8 bases not matched to a gene; V was cut back by 0 bases and J by 2 bases. This CDR3 is CASSQERAGGPTYNEQFF. CDR3 sequence (DNA): TGCGCCAGCAGCCAAGAAAGGGCGGGAGGGCCTACCTACAATGAGCAGTTCTTC.

This clone was observed once. This chain connects TRBV11-2 to TRBJ2-1, with D perhaps TRBD2 (6 bases). Trimming removed 2 bases at V and 5 bases at J, with 13 bases between. The germline V gene has CDR1 SGHAT and CDR2 FQNNGV. The CDR3 contains 15 residues. CDR3 DNA sequence: TGTGCCAGCAGCTTAAATCCTAGCGCGGACAATGAGCAGTTCTTC. This sequence encodes CASSLNPSADNEQFF.

This chain connects TRBV6-1 to TRBJ1-4; TRBD1 might be the D (5 bases). The CDR3 has 14 residues. V lost 6 bases to trimming and J lost 6 bases, with 14 bases between them. Germline V CDR1 and CDR2: MNHNS, SASEGT. The CDR3 DNA reads as TGTGCCAGCAGGACACAGGCCTTAGATGAAAAACTGTTTTTT. Translation: CASRTQALDEKLFF.

This CDR3 is CASRSGTSGRGDEQFF. The CDR3 DNA is TGTGCCAGTAGATCCGGGACTAGCGGGAGGGGAGATGAGCAGTTCTTC. The chain joins TRBV19 to TRBJ2-1; 16 bases map to TRBD2. The trim removed 6 bases at V and 8 bases at J, leaving 7 bases unmatched. The germline V gene has CDR1 LNHDA and CDR2 SQIVND (reference sequence). This CDR3 has 16 amino acids.

V usage is TRBV19 and J usage is TRBJ2-1, with D uncertain. Germline CDR1 reads LNHDA; CDR2 reads SQIVND (reference sequence). V lost 0 bases and J 0 bases, leaving 9 bases between the germline ends. CDR3 length: 16 amino acids. The CDR3 DNA is TGTGCCAGTAGTATAGAGGAGATTAACTCCTACAATGAGCAGTTCTTC. Translating it yields CASSIEEINSYNEQFF.

The J gene is TRBJ1-1, the V gene TRBV6-1; D gene ambiguous. CDR1 is MNHNS and CDR2 is SASEGT in the germline V gene. This CDR3 is 13 amino acids long. The V end lost 7 bases, the J end lost 12 bases, and 21 bases lay between the germline ends. The CDR3 loop reads CASTPRASGTTFF. The DNA of the CDR3 is TGTGCCAGCACTCCGCGGGCCTCGGGTACAACTTTCTTT.

This rearrangement joins TRBV6-1 to TRBJ1-5; D unclear. The CDR3 length is 14 residues. V was clipped by 1 base and J by 7 bases, with 11 bases between them. From germline, CDR1 is MNHNS and CDR2 SASEGT. CDR3 DNA sequence: TGTGCCAGCAGTGAAGATAAATTCGGGCAGCCCCAGCATTTT. Its protein product is CASSEDKFGQPQHF.

By its share, this clone is medium-sized. V gene TRBV13 combines with J gene TRBJ2-7; no reliable D call. V was clipped by 2 bases and J by 2 bases, with 7 bases between them. The germline CDR1 and CDR2 sequences are PRHDT and FYEKMQ (reference sequence). The CDR3 has 13 amino acids. The chain's CDR3 is CASSLPDTYEQYF. The CDR3 nucleotides read TGTGCCAGCAGCTTACCAGACACCTACGAGCAGTACTTC.

This CDR3 is CATLTGAEQYF. In nucleotides, the CDR3 is TGTGCCACCCTTACAGGCGCCGAGCAGTACTTC. The chain couples TRBV6-6 to TRBJ2-7, with D perhaps TRBD1 (5 bases). The CDR3 has 11 amino acids. Between the trimmed V and J ends, which lost 10 bases and 6 bases, there was a span of 13 bases. The germline V gene has CDR1 MNHNY and CDR2 SVGAGI (reference sequence).

The rearrangement links TRBV9 to TRBJ1-1; TRBD1 matches at 7 bases. Germline lookup yields CDR1 SGDLS and CDR2 YYNGEE. Trimming cost V 0 bases and J 5 bases; bases outside gene matches: 4. CDR3 length: 14 residues. Here the CDR3 reads CASSVDAGGTEAFF. CDR3 DNA sequence: TGTGCCAGCAGCGTAGATGCAGGGGGGACTGAAGCTTTCTTT. Combining the CDR3 with reference TRBV9 and TRBJ1-1 gives the whole variable domain DSGVTQTPKHLITATGQRVTLRCSPRSGDLSVYWYQQSLDQGLQFLIQYYNGEERAKGNILERFSAQQFPDLHSELNLSSLELGDSALYFCASSVDAGGTEAFFGQGTRLTVV.

The chain uses TRBV6-6 and TRBJ2-1; TRBD2 matches 11 bases. Germline V gives CDR1 MNHNY, CDR2 SVGAGI (reference sequence). J lost 7 bases, V lost 0 bases, and 5 bases had no gene match. The CDR3 loop spans 16 amino acids. The CDR3 is CASSYSNPSGRNEQFF. DNA of the CDR3: TGTGCCAGCAGTTACTCGAATCCTAGCGGGAGGAATGAGCAGTTCTTC.

The CDR3 region is CSVEGASGQYF. For the CDR3, the DNA is TGCAGCGTTGAAGGAGCCTCTGGGCAGTACTTC. This chain uses TRBV29-1 with TRBJ2-7; D remains ambiguous. Germline V gives CDR1 SQVTM, CDR2 ANQGSEA. V was cut by 1 base and J by 9 bases, with 10 bases left in between. The CDR3 sequence is 11 residues long.

The chain combines TRBV28 with TRBJ2-5; D remains ambiguous. Germline loops: CDR1 MDHEN, CDR2 SYDVKM. V dropped 2 bases and J dropped 5 bases, with 15 bases sitting between them. The CDR3 extends over 15 amino acids. CDR3 region: CASSLRPGPWETQYF. The CDR3 nucleotides are TGTGCCAGCAGTTTACGACCAGGCCCCTGGGAGACCCAGTACTTC.

Regarding this clone: This sample includes further DNA sequences coding for the same CDR3. The genes are TRBV11-2 and TRBJ2-7; 7 bases are a match to TRBD1. V trimming: 1 base; J trimming: 6 bases; junction bases outside the gene matches: 0. Germline V CDR1 and CDR2: SGHAT, FQNNGV. The CDR3 is 12 residues long. CDR3 in DNA: TGTGCCAGCAGCTTAGGGACAGGCGAGCAGTACTTC. Amino acids: CASSLGTGEQYF.

The gene calls are TRBV5-1 and TRBJ2-3, with 7 bases lining up with TRBD2. The CDR3 totals 13 residues. Per germline, CDR1 SGHRS and CDR2 YFSETQ. Trimming cost V 5 bases and J 4 bases; bases outside gene matches: 4. CDR3 nucleotides: TGCGCCAGCAGTGGCGGGGGATCAGATACGCAGTATTTT. This translates into CASSGGGSDTQYF.

The chain links TRBV5-1 to TRBJ2-2, with a tentative D call TRBD2 (7 bases). V was shortened by 4 bases and J by 2 bases, with 15 bases between the two germline ends. There are 16 residues in the CDR3. Germline V gene sequence: CDR1 SGHRS, CDR2 YFSETQ. The CDR3 is CASSTDGGLNTGELFF. The CDR3 bases are TGCGCCAGCAGCACAGACGGGGGGCTTAACACCGGGGAGCTGTTTTTT.

The chain links TRBV5-8 to TRBJ1-2; TRBD1 aligns across 9 bases. The CDR3 runs 14 residues. V shed 4 bases, J shed 7 bases, and the junction held 8 bases outside the gene matches. Germline V gene sequence: CDR1 SGHTS, CDR2 YDEGEE. The CDR3 region has the DNA TGTGCCAGCAGCCCCGGGACAGGGTTTTTTGGCTACACCTTC. Translating gives CASSPGTGFFGYTF.

V and J are TRBV27 and TRBJ2-4, with a possible D match to TRBD2 (5 bases). Germline V CDR1 and CDR2: MNHEY, SMNVEV (reference sequence). V was clipped by 2 bases and J by 0 bases, with 5 bases between them. The CDR3 loop spans 14 amino acids. CDR3 in amino acids: CASSLGGAKNIQYF. In DNA, the CDR3 is TGTGCCAGCAGTTTAGGAGGAGCCAAAAACATTCAGTACTTC.

The V and J genes are TRBV6-5 and TRBJ2-7; D is perhaps TRBD2 (6 bases). Trimming removed 2 bases at V and 3 bases at J, with 11 bases between. There are 14 residues in the CDR3. CDR1 and CDR2 from the germline V gene are MNHEY and SVGAGI. CDR3 in amino acids: CASSYRGMSYEQYF. The CDR3 coding sequence is TGTGCCAGCAGTTACCGGGGGATGAGCTACGAGCAGTACTTC.

CDR3 in DNA: TGCAGCGTTAAGGGGGGGGCCCTTTGGGGCACTGAAGCTTTCTTT. This codes for CSVKGGALWGTEAFF. V gene TRBV29-1 combines with J gene TRBJ1-1, with D possibly TRBD1 on 6 matching bases. This CDR3 contains 15 residues. In germline, CDR1 is SQVTM, CDR2 ANQGSEA. The germline V and J ends were trimmed by 5 bases and 4 bases, with 20 bases remaining between them.

The V and J genes are TRBV5-6 and TRBJ1-5; TRBD1 agrees at 9 bases. CDR1 is SGHDT and CDR2 is YYEEEE in the germline V gene. The CDR3 has 15 amino acids. Trimming cost V 3 bases and J 6 bases; bases outside gene matches: 7. CDR3 sequence (DNA): TGTGCCAGCAGCTCCATGGACAGGGGCATTCAGCCCCAGCATTTT. Its protein is CASSSMDRGIQPQHF.